The table lists the clone carrying this T cell receptor (beta chain) with a count of one. The J segment lost 0 bases and the V segment lost 0 bases, leaving 6 bases of the junction unmatched. There are 18 residues in the CDR3. Germline CDR1 reads SGHRS; CDR2 reads YFSETQ. Using immunoSEQ multiplex PCR, the repertoire was profiled, and TCRdb retains in-frame clones only, with some absent. Here the sample spans 65,000 to 85,000 clones, roughly 91% being singletons. The data derive from a study of blood T cell repertoires in COVID-19. For the study at large: Spain, Italy and the United States supplied samples that represented acute and convalescent COVID-19.

This chain joins TRBV5-1 and TRBJ2-2; TRBD1 matches 9 bases. Sequenced input: peripheral blood. This receptor was obtained from a human donor in a cohort sampled during active COVID-19. For the CDR3, the DNA is TGCGCCAGCAGCTTGGATCCGGACAGGGGCGCGAACACCGGGGAGCTGTTTTTT. It is translated as CASSLDPDRGANTGELFF.